These 4 T cell receptor beta chains were all obtained from the same sample, sequenced in a study of Graves' ophthalmopathy and Graves' hyperthyroidism. Beta-chain TCR CDR3 regions were amplified from RNA transcripts. HTBI primers were employed in first-round RT-PCR, then a second-round multiplex PCR followed. TCRdb reprocessed the multiplex PCR reads with MiXCR, giving one entry per CDR3 protein. The table lists roughly 400,000 distinct CDR3 sequences, about 15% of them singletons. Input material: peripheral blood. These receptors all come from an adult woman with stable Graves' hyperthyroidism.

This clonotype was seen at least ten times. This chain links TRBV6-5 with TRBJ2-5, with D maybe TRBD1 (6 bases). This CDR3 spans 15 amino acids. Per the germline V gene, CDR1 is MNHEY and CDR2 is SVGAGI. Trimming shortened V by 7 bases and J by 2 bases, and 17 bases separated the two germline ends. DNA of the CDR3: TGTGCCAGCAATCCCCTAGCAGGGGCTCAAGAGACCCAGTACTTC. Its translation: CASNPLAGAQETQYF.

This rearrangement joins TRBV12-3 or TRBV12-4 to TRBJ2-2; perhaps TRBD2 as D (6 bases). Trimming left V 4 bases short and J 7 bases short, with 16 bases between. The CDR3 spans 15 residues. This CDR3 reads CASSSLFGRGGELFF. CDR3 nucleotide sequence: TGTGCCAGCAGTTCCTTATTCGGGCGGGGCGGGGAGCTGTTTTTT.

This clonotype turned up a few times. The genes are TRBV7-2 and TRBJ1-1, with a possible D match to TRBD1 (6 bases). Trimming took 7 bases from V and 12 from J, leaving 21 bases between them. Germline-derived CDR1 and CDR2 are SGHTA and FQGNSA. The CDR3 length is 13 residues. The CDR3 region is CASTEGGSHVSFF. CDR3 nucleotide sequence: TGTGCCAGCACCGAGGGGGGCTCCCATGTATCTTTCTTT.

With respect to this clonotype: This may come from a read error, since a much larger clone is one base off. Because the CDR3 is missing its conserved closing phenylalanine or tryptophan, this is likely a read error. V is TRBV28 and J is TRBJ2-2, with D unresolved. There are 11 residues in the CDR3. The germline gives CDR1 MDHEN, CDR2 SYDVKM. V lost 4 bases to trimming and J lost 8 bases, with 5 bases between them. Written as DNA, the CDR3 is TGTGCCAGCAGTTGGCAGGGGGAGCTGTTTTTG. This translates into CASSWQGELFL.